A selection of T cell receptor beta chains follows, all from one sample in a study of neurological immune-mediated disorders. TCRdb reprocessed the 5' RACE reads with MiXCR, giving one entry per CDR3 protein. The sample holds tens of thousands of distinct CDR3 sequences, about 3.8% seen once. Sequencing used CD4+ T cells from blood. The receptors were sampled from a woman aged 40 to 55 in good health. CDR3s include the opening cysteine and the closing phenylalanine or tryptophan. A D gene is named only where the DNA matches it firmly. The size entry gives once, few or many counts, or a class when the clone is expanded.

V	J	size	D	DNA	CDR3
TRBV5-6	TRBJ1-2	many	.	TGTGCCAGCAGCTTGGGGGGCGATGGCTACACCTTC	CASSLGGDGYTF
TRBV3-1	TRBJ1-1	many	TRBD1	TGTGCCAGCAGCCAAGATACAAGGGGGCGCGGAGCTTTCTTT	CASSQDTRGRGAFF
TRBV2	TRBJ1-1	many	.	TGTGCCAGCAGTGAAGCTTTGGTGAGCACTGAAGCTTTCTTT	CASSEALVSTEAFF
TRBV6-5	TRBJ2-5	many	.	TGTGCCAGCCGGGCATCGGGGACCCAGTACTTC	CASRASGTQYF
TRBV12-3/TRBV12-4	TRBJ2-1	many	.	TGTGCCAGCAGTTTAGCGCTACCCGGGCAGTTCTTC	CASSLALPGQFF
TRBV12-3/TRBV12-4	TRBJ2-7	many	TRBD2	TGTGCCAGCAGTTCGCGGACTAGCGGGAGGGTAACCTACGAGCAGTACTTC	CASSSRTSGRVTYEQYF
TRBV15	TRBJ1-5	many	TRBD1	TGTGCCACCAGCAGAAAAGGGACAGGGGGCAATCAGCCCCAGCATTTT	CATSRKGTGGNQPQHF
TRBV7-9	TRBJ2-3	once	.	TGTGCCAGTATCCTGAGCGCCACAGATACGCAGTATTTT	CASILSATDTQYF
TRBV20-1	TRBJ2-1	many	TRBD2	TGCAGTGCTTTTACTAGCGGGGGGGCCCGGGAGCAGTTCTTC	CSAFTSGGAREQFF
TRBV2	TRBJ1-2	many	.	TGTGCCAGTACAGGGTACTATGGCTACACCTTC	CASTGYYGYTF
TRBV3-1	TRBJ2-7	many	.	TGTGCCAGCAGCCAAGGGTGGATCGGTTCCGCCTACGAGCAGTACTTC	CASSQGWIGSAYEQYF
TRBV7-2	TRBJ1-6	many	.	TGTGCCAGCAGCTTAGAATCGGGACATTATAATTCACCCCTCCACTTT	CASSLESGHYNSPLHF
TRBV30	TRBJ2-1	few	.	TGTGCCTGGAGGGCTAGCTCCTACAATGAGCAGTTCTTC	CAWRASSYNEQFF
TRBV20-1	TRBJ2-1	many	TRBD2	TGCAGTGGGACTAGCGGGGGCCATGAGCAGTTCTTC	CSGTSGGHEQFF
TRBV7-2	TRBJ2-7	many	TRBD2	TGTGCCAGCAGCTTAGCCCCGGGGGGGTCCGGCTACGAGCAGTACTTC	CASSLAPGGSGYEQYF
TRBV7-8	TRBJ2-2	many	TRBD2	TGTGCCAGCAGCTTAGGGACTAGCGGGTACACCGGGGAGCTGTTTTTT	CASSLGTSGYTGELFF
TRBV20-1	TRBJ2-7	many	.	TGCAGTGCTAGTCAGGTCCGTGTGGCGGGATCTTTCTCCTACGAGCAGTACTTC	CSASQVRVAGSFSYEQYF
TRBV5-1	TRBJ2-7	many	TRBD2	TGCGCCAGCAGCGGGGGGACTAGCGCCGCCTACGAGCAGTACTTC	CASSGGTSAAYEQYF
TRBV7-2	TRBJ2-1	many	.	TGTGCCAGCAGCCCCAGAAATGAGCAGTTCTTC	CASSPRNEQFF
TRBV6-5	TRBJ2-7	many	.	TGTGCCAGCAGTTACTCTCCGGACACCGCCTACGAGCAGTACTTC	CASSYSPDTAYEQYF
TRBV3-1	TRBJ2-2	many	TRBD2	TGTGCCAGCAGCCAAGGAGCGGGAGGGAACACCGGGGAGCTGTTTTTT	CASSQGAGGNTGELFF
TRBV7-9	TRBJ1-2	medium-sized	TRBD1	TGTGCCAGCAGCCGTTCGTCAGGGGGGCTCTATGGCTACACCTTC	CASSRSSGGLYGYTF
TRBV5-1	TRBJ2-3	many	TRBD2	TGCGCCAGCATGCTAGCGGAAAGCACAGATACGCAGTATTTT	CASMLAESTDTQYF
TRBV7-8	TRBJ2-6	many	.	TGTGCCAGCAGCCAAGAGAGCTCTGGGGCCAACGTCCTGACTTTC	CASSQESSGANVLTF
TRBV5-1	TRBJ2-2	many	.	TGCGCCAGCAGTGAATCCCAGGGGAACACCGGGGAGCTGTTTTTT	CASSESQGNTGELFF
TRBV4-1	TRBJ1-1	many	.	TGCGCCAGCAGCCAAGGTTCGCGGACAAGGAACACTGAAGCTTTCTTT	CASSQGSRTRNTEAFF
TRBV6-1	TRBJ1-4	many	.	TGTGCCAGCAGTGATGGAGGGCGAGGGCTGTTTTTT	CASSDGGRGLFF
TRBV3-1	TRBJ2-1	many	.	TGTGCCAGCAGCCAAGAGTTCTACAATGAGCAGTTCTTC	CASSQEFYNEQFF
TRBV20-1	TRBJ2-4	many	TRBD1	TGCAGTGCAAACAGGGGTTATCAAAACATTCAGTACTTC	CSANRGYQNIQYF
TRBV7-2	TRBJ2-7	many	.	TGTGCCAGCAGCTCACCCATCGGAGGCTACGAGCAGTACTTC	CASSSPIGGYEQYF
TRBV9	TRBJ2-7	many	.	TGTGCCAGCAGCCCCCACCCCTCCTACGAGCAGTACTTC	CASSPHPSYEQYF
TRBV5-5	TRBJ2-7	many	TRBD2	TGTGCCAGCAGCTTGACAAGGCTAGCGGCCTCCTACGAGCAGTACTTC	CASSLTRLAASYEQYF
TRBV5-5	TRBJ2-3	many	.	TGTGCCAGCAGCTTGCTCTTTATGGGGCTCACAGATACGCAGTATTTT	CASSLLFMGLTDTQYF
TRBV5-1	TRBJ2-2	few	TRBD1	TGCGCCAGCAGCCGATCGGGACAGGTGAACACCGGGGAGCTGTTTTTT	CASSRSGQVNTGELFF
TRBV20-1	TRBJ2-7	many	.	TGCAGTGCTATGGGTCCCCTCACCGAGCAGTACTTC	CSAMGPLTEQYF
TRBV4-1	TRBJ1-1	many	.	TGCGCCAGCAGCCGACTAAGGGGTCAGGCCCCCCACACTGAAGCTTTCTTT	CASSRLRGQAPHTEAFF
TRBV20-1	TRBJ2-1	many	TRBD2	TGCAGTGTTCCCTCTAGCGGGAGTAGGTATGAGCAGTTCTTC	CSVPSSGSRYEQFF
TRBV11-2	TRBJ2-1	many	.	TGTGCCAGCAGCGCTATTAATGAGCAGTTCTTC	CASSAINEQFF
TRBV7-2	TRBJ2-3	many	TRBD2	TGTGCCAGCAGCAAAGGACTAGCGGGGGGGTCAGGAGATACGCAGTATTTT	CASSKGLAGGSGDTQYF
TRBV20-1	TRBJ2-7	many	.	TGCAGTGCTGTTCATGACAGTGTGCAGTACTTC	CSAVHDSVQYF
TRBV5-1	TRBJ2-3	many	TRBD1	TGCGCCAGCAGCGGCGACAGGGGATCAGATACGCAGTATTTT	CASSGDRGSDTQYF
TRBV5-1	TRBJ2-3	many	.	TGCGCCAGCAGGGGCAGTGGAGTTTCGGGCACAGATACGCAGTATTTT	CASRGSGVSGTDTQYF
TRBV20-1	TRBJ2-7	many	.	TGCAGTGCTACCAGGGCAGCGTTCCCCCGACCTTACGAGCAGTACTTC	CSATRAAFPRPYEQYF
TRBV4-2	TRBJ2-3	many	.	TGTGCCAGCAGCCAAGGGGTCTGGGCAGATACGCAGTATTTT	CASSQGVWADTQYF
TRBV6-2/TRBV6-3	TRBJ1-6	many	.	TGTGCCAGCAGTTACGGGACGACATATAATTCACCCCTCCACTTT	CASSYGTTYNSPLHF
TRBV7-2	TRBJ2-1	many	.	TGTGCCAGCAGCTTAGGGGTGGGGGCCTACAATGAGCAGTTCTTC	CASSLGVGAYNEQFF
TRBV7-8	TRBJ1-2	many	TRBD1	TGTGCCAGCAGCCGCGGACAGGGGGCGGAAGGCTACACCTTC	CASSRGQGAEGYTF
TRBV20-1	TRBJ1-2	many	TRBD1	TGCAGTGCTAGAGATGCAGGGGTTCCCCGGGACAGGGCTTATGGCTACACCTTC	CSARDAGVPRDRAYGYTF
TRBV11-1	TRBJ2-5	many	TRBD2	TGTGCCAGCAGCTTCGGCGGGGGAGATGAGACCCAGTACTTC	CASSFGGGDETQYF
TRBV5-6	TRBJ2-3	many	TRBD2	TGTGCCAGCAGCAGGACTAGCGGGGGGATCACAGATACGCAGTATTTT	CASSRTSGGITDTQYF
TRBV27	TRBJ2-3	many	TRBD2	TGTGCCAGCAGTTTAGGAGGGAGGGGCCCAGATACGCAGTATTTT	CASSLGGRGPDTQYF
TRBV27	TRBJ1-1	many	.	TGTGCCAGCAGTAGACGGGCCAACTTGAACACTGAAGCTTTCTTT	CASSRRANLNTEAFF
TRBV20-1	TRBJ2-2	many	.	TGCAGTGCAAAGAACGGCGCCACCGGGGAGCTGTTTTTT	CSAKNGATGELFF
TRBV6-5	TRBJ1-1	many	TRBD1	TGTGCCAGCAGTTACGGGACAGGGGAGCTGACAGCTTTCTTT	CASSYGTGELTAFF
TRBV6-7	TRBJ2-3	many	.	TGTGCCAGCAGTTACTCCCAGGGGGGGTTCACAGATACGCAGTATTTT	CASSYSQGGFTDTQYF
TRBV20-1	TRBJ1-6	many	.	TGCAGTGCTAGGGAGGGCAGAAGTTCACCCCTCCACTTT	CSAREGRSSPLHF
TRBV12-3/TRBV12-4	TRBJ1-1	many	TRBD1	TGTGCCAGCAGGCCACCCGGGACAGGGGTCGCTTTCTTT	CASRPPGTGVAFF
TRBV5-1	TRBJ2-1	many	TRBD1	TGCGCCAGCAGAGACAGGGTTTCCTACAATGAGCAGTTCTTC	CASRDRVSYNEQFF
TRBV19	TRBJ1-5	many	.	TGTGCCAGTAGTATAGGGGCAGGGAGGAGCAATCAGCCCCAGCATTTT	CASSIGAGRSNQPQHF